The 14 T cell receptor beta chains in this list originate from one sample, sequenced in a study of OX40 agonist ivuxolimab in advanced cancers. TCRdb's table, derived via immunoSEQ multiplex PCR, lists solely in-frame clones and lacks some. The data contain roughly 48,000 clones, approximately 87% of them seen just once; the ten biggest clones take up 10%. The specimen was CD4+ or CD8+ T cells sorted from blood, collected in a trial of the OX40 agonist ivuxolimab. All receptors derive from an adult with an advanced solid tumor such as melanoma, head and neck, liver or kidney cancer.

This rearrangement joins TRBV4-3 to TRBJ1-1; 8 positions agree with TRBD1. CDR3 size: 15 residues. Trimming removed 3 bases from V and 1 base from J; junction bases left unmatched: 4. CDR1 and CDR2 from the germline V gene are LGHNA and YSLEER. The DNA of the CDR3 is TGCGCCAGCAGCCACCAGGACAGGGCGAACACTGAAGCTTTCTTT. Amino acids: CASSHQDRANTEAFF.

The chain employs TRBV19 and TRBJ1-5; 7 nucleotides line up with TRBD1. This CDR3 spans 15 amino acids. Germline CDR1 LNHDA, CDR2 SQIVND (reference sequence). J gave up 0 bases and V 7 bases, and 6 bases lay outside the gene matches. The CDR3 sequence: CASIPGQYSNQPQHF. The CDR3 DNA follows: TGTGCCAGTATCCCGGGACAGTATAGCAATCAGCCCCAGCATTTT.

This clone has a handful of counts. The chain has TRBV7-2 and TRBJ2-1, with a weak D call TRBD1 (5 bases). This CDR3 is built from 13 residues. Trimming cost V 8 bases and J 9 bases, with 17 bases left between them. Per the germline V gene, CDR1 is SGHTA and CDR2 is FQGNSA. CDR3 sequence reads: CASSSGPGREQFF. CDR3 nucleotides: TGTGCCAGCTCCTCCGGCCCAGGGCGTGAGCAGTTCTTC.

V gene TRBV15 combines with J gene TRBJ1-5, with D possibly being TRBD1 (5 bases). The V end was cut by 4 bases, the J end by 5 bases, with 15 bases between. From germline, CDR1 is LNHNV and CDR2 YYDKDF (reference sequence). The CDR3 spans 15 residues. CDR3 sequence (DNA): TGTGCCACCAGCAACCTAGGCAGGGCCGATCAGCCCCAGCATTTT. As protein: CATSNLGRADQPQHF.

The chain couples TRBV6-6 to TRBJ2-3; either TRBD1 or TRBD2 may fit D (5 bases each). The germline V gene encodes CDR1 MNHNY and CDR2 SVGAGI (reference sequence). V was cut by 7 bases and J by 4 bases, with 15 bases left in between. CDR3 length: 14 residues. This chain's CDR3 is CASIIHLGADTQYF. CDR3 DNA sequence: TGTGCCAGCATCATCCATCTGGGGGCAGATACGCAGTATTTT.

This clone came up once. The chain employs TRBV10-3 and TRBJ2-1, with D possibly being TRBD1 (6 bases). Germline CDR1 ENHRY, CDR2 SYGVKD. V lost 5 bases, J lost 8 bases, and 10 bases lay in between. This CDR3 comprises 12 residues. CDR3 sequence (DNA): TGTGCCATCAGTCTAACAGGGTATGAGCAGTTCTTC. Translated: CAISLTGYEQFF.

This clone was observed a handful of times. The identical CDR3 is also encoded by other nucleotide sequences in the sample. This chain joins TRBV6-6 and TRBJ1-5; a weak D match, TRBD1 (5 bases). Looked up from germline, CDR1 is MNHNY and CDR2 is SVGAGI (reference sequence). The CDR3 is 14 residues long. V gave up 5 bases and J gave up 4 bases, with 12 bases separating them. The chain's CDR3 is CASSPGTENQPQHF. The CDR3 DNA is TGTGCCAGCAGTCCCGGGACTGAAAATCAGCCCCAGCATTTT.

The chain is built from TRBV13 and TRBJ2-2; TRBD2 matches 9 bases. In germline, CDR1 is PRHDT, CDR2 FYEKMQ (reference sequence). The ends lost 3 bases at V and 2 bases at J; junction bases unmatched: 7. This CDR3 has 17 amino acids. This CDR3 reads CASSFSAGGPNTGELFF. CDR3 DNA sequence: TGTGCCAGCAGCTTTTCAGCGGGGGGCCCCAACACCGGGGAGCTGTTTTTT. The full variable domain, in which reference TRBV13 and TRBJ2-2 provide the parts outside the CDR3, is AAGVIQSPRHLIKEKRETATLKCYPIPRHDTVYWYQQGPGQDPQFLISFYEKMQSDKGSIPDRFSAQQFSDYHSELNMSSLELGDSALYFCASSFSAGGPNTGELFFGEGSRLTVL.

This clone was recorded once. The chain recombines TRBV30 with TRBJ1-2, with TRBD1 as a possible D gene (5 bases). Germline values: CDR1 GTSNPN, CDR2 SVGIG (reference sequence). Trimming removed 0 bases from V and 5 bases from J, with 16 bases in between. The CDR3 contains 15 residues. The CDR3 region is CAWSVQWKGWYGYTF. DNA of the CDR3: TGTGCCTGGAGTGTACAGTGGAAGGGGTGGTATGGCTACACCTTC. Full variable domain (missing parts from reference TRBV30 and TRBJ1-2): SQTIHQWPATLVQPVGSPLSLECTVEGTSNPNLYWYRQAAGRGLQLLFYSVGIGQISSEVPQNLSASRPQDRQFILSSKKLLLSDSGFYLCAWSVQWKGWYGYTFGSGTRLTVV.

As regards this clone: This same CDR3 is encoded by further DNA sequences in the sample. The J gene is TRBJ1-5, the V gene TRBV27, with D tentatively TRBD1 (5 bases). The germline V and J ends were trimmed by 3 bases and 6 bases, with 12 bases remaining between them. The CDR3 extends over 14 amino acids. CDR1 and CDR2 from the germline V gene are MNHEY and SMNVEV (reference sequence). Here the CDR3 reads CASSLSAGVQPQHF. As DNA, the CDR3 is TGTGCCAGCAGTTTGAGTGCGGGGGTTCAGCCCCAGCATTTT.

This clone was observed a handful of times. The V call is TRBV30, the J call TRBJ1-2; D remains unclear. Trimming took off 2 bases at V and 3 bases at J, with 7 bases between the two ends. Germline V CDR1 and CDR2: GTSNPN, SVGIG (reference sequence). This CDR3 is 12 amino acids long. The CDR3 nucleotides are TGTGCCTGGAGTTCAGCCTACTATGGCTACACCTTC. As protein: CAWSSAYYGYTF.

The chain employs TRBV9 and TRBJ1-2, with 8 bases matching TRBD1. CDR3 length: 14 amino acids. Germline V gene data show CDR1 as SGDLS and CDR2 as YYNGEE. J lost 4 bases, V lost 4 bases, and 6 bases had no gene match. The CDR3 sequence: CASSTWTGIYGYTF. The CDR3 nucleotides are TGTGCCAGCAGCACTTGGACAGGGATCTATGGCTACACCTTC.

A single count supports this clone. The chain links TRBV12-5 to TRBJ2-1; the D is unclear. Germline lookup yields CDR1 LGHNT and CDR2 FRNRAP. Trimming took off 1 base at V and 3 bases at J, with 1 base between the two ends. The CDR3 runs 12 residues. CDR3 residues: CASGLDYNEQFF. CDR3 DNA sequence: TGTGCTAGTGGTTTGGACTACAATGAGCAGTTCTTC.

V gene TRBV16 combines with J gene TRBJ2-7; 7 nucleotides line up with TRBD1. Germline V gene data show CDR1 as KGHSY and CDR2 as FQNENV. CDR3 length: 17 residues. Unmatched junction bases numbered 10, after V lost 2 bases and J lost 0 bases. CDR3 residues: CASSQTIRTGHSYEQYF. CDR3 DNA sequence: TGTGCCAGCAGCCAAACGATAAGGACAGGCCACTCCTACGAGCAGTACTTC.